Here is one T cell receptor beta chain with its context. What it binds is unknown. The sample belongs to a study of cytomegalovirus exposure and HLA in healthy donors. The CDR3 covers 14 residues. The V end was cut by 3 bases, the J end by 7 bases, with 16 bases between. Germline V lookup: CDR1 MGHRA, CDR2 YSYEKL. General study points: In a later analysis, DRB1 alleles had the most associated TCRs; HLA-C alleles the fewest. Most subjects' HLA-A and HLA-B alleles were reportedly predicted from TCR beta sequences. Researchers counted around 180 TCR beta chains as cytomegalovirus-associated.

PCR employed 60 Vbeta and 13 Jbeta primers. Sequenced by immunoSEQ multiplex PCR; TCRdb stores in-frame clones only, minus some. The sample records 150,000 to 200,000 clones, roughly 80% being singletons. Material for sequencing was PBMCs. The chain recombines TRBV4-1 with TRBJ2-7; D not resolved. This TCR was sampled from a man younger than 35 in good health and CMV-seropositive. CDR3 DNA: TGCGCCAGCAGCCAGGAGACTGGAACCCGGGAGCAGTACTTC. Amino acids: CASSQETGTREQYF.